These 11 T cell receptor beta chains originate from one sample sequenced in a study of shared clonotypes between healthy human individuals. Method: immunoSEQ multiplex PCR; TCRdb's copy keeps in-frame clones and lacks some. The sample includes 550,000 to 750,000 clones, roughly 95% of them seen just once. Naive CD8 cells were CD45RO-negative, positively selected for CCR7, excluding terminally differentiated effector memory CD45RA+ cells. Specimen: naive CD8+ T cells sorted from blood. The receptors stem from a woman aged 25 to 39 in good health.

This sequence joins TRBV7-9 and TRBJ2-5; tentatively, D is TRBD2 (6 bases). Germline CDR1 is SEHNR and CDR2 is FQNEAQ (reference sequence). This CDR3 is built from 13 residues. V lost 5 bases and J lost 9, with 16 bases in between. The CDR3 loop reads CASSEGRMTAQYF. The CDR3 nucleotides are TGTGCCAGCAGCGAGGGGAGGATGACGGCCCAGTACTTC.

This rearrangement joins TRBV6-6 to TRBJ1-6; D gene unclear. CDR3 length equals 14 residues. V gave up 5 bases and J gave up 3 bases, with 8 bases separating them. CDR1 is MNHNY, CDR2 SVGAGI, per germline (reference sequence). As DNA, the CDR3 is TGTGCCAGCAGTGTGGGAATCTATAATTCACCCCTCCACTTT. It specifies CASSVGIYNSPLHF.

The chain has TRBV28 and TRBJ1-5, with a tentative D call TRBD1 (5 bases). Germline V lookup: CDR1 MDHEN, CDR2 SYDVKM. This CDR3 has 13 residues. Trimming removed 6 bases from V and 7 bases from J, with 13 bases in between. CDR3 DNA sequence: TGTGCCAGCAGGACAGCGTTACGGCAGCCCCAGCATTTT. It is translated as CASRTALRQPQHF.

The chain combines TRBV28 with TRBJ1-2; D call uncertain. CDR3 size: 16 residues. CDR1 and CDR2 (germline): MDHEN, SYDVKM. Trimming took off 6 bases at V and 1 base at J, with 18 bases between the two ends. The CDR3, as DNA: TGTGCCAGCAGCCCTCTCGGTAGTTGGGATAACTATGGCTACACCTTC. This codes for CASSPLGSWDNYGYTF.

The chain joins TRBV10-1 to TRBJ1-1; 7 bases map to TRBD1. CDR1 is WNHNN, CDR2 SYGVQD, per germline (reference sequence). The CDR3 covers 15 residues. V gave up 0 bases and J gave up 1 base; unmatched junction bases: 2. The CDR3 sequence: CASSESRTGNTEAFF. The CDR3 region has the DNA TGCGCCAGCAGTGAGTCGCGGACAGGGAACACTGAAGCTTTCTTT.

The chain has TRBV11-2 and TRBJ2-7; 11 positions agree with TRBD2. V shed 3 bases, J shed 3 bases, and the junction held 7 bases outside the gene matches. This CDR3 comprises 16 residues. Germline lookup yields CDR1 SGHAT and CDR2 FQNNGV. In DNA form, the CDR3 reads TGTGCCAGCAGCTTCGGAGAACTAGCGGGAGTCTACGAGCAGTACTTC. Translated: CASSFGELAGVYEQYF.

The chain couples TRBV7-6 to TRBJ2-3; TRBD2 matches at 8 bases. The CDR3 contains 17 residues. The trim removed 4 bases at V and 2 bases at J, leaving 11 bases unmatched. Germline V gives CDR1 SGHVS, CDR2 FNYEAQ. CDR3 coding DNA: TGTGCCAGCAGCTACCCTCGGGAGGGCGGCGACACAGATACGCAGTATTTT. Translation gives CASSYPREGGDTDTQYF.

This rearrangement joins TRBV29-1 to TRBJ2-5; perhaps TRBD1 as D (6 bases). This CDR3 contains 13 residues. Germline V gives CDR1 SQVTM, CDR2 ANQGSEA. V lost 4 bases, J lost 2 bases, and 11 bases lay in between. CDR3: CSVGGHLQETQYF. The CDR3 region has the DNA TGCAGCGTTGGGGGACACCTACAAGAGACCCAGTACTTC. Complete variable domain (other parts from reference TRBV29-1 and TRBJ2-5): SAVISQKPSRDICQRGTSLTIQCQVDSQVTMMFWYRQQPGQSLTLIATANQGSEATYESGFVIDKFPISRPNLTFSTLTVSNMSPEDSSIYLCSVGGHLQETQYFGPGTRLLVL.

The rearrangement joins TRBV4-1 to TRBJ2-1; 7 nucleotides line up with TRBD2. The CDR3 runs to 16 residues. V gave up 3 bases and J gave up 4 bases; unmatched junction bases: 9. CDR1 is MGHRA, CDR2 YSYEKL, per germline. The CDR3 DNA reads TGCGCCAGCAGCCACCGAGGGGCTAGCGGTTACAATGAGCAGTTCTTC. This codes for CASSHRGASGYNEQFF.

The chain couples TRBV7-8 to TRBJ2-2; 10 positions match TRBD2. CDR3 size: 17 residues. Germline V gives CDR1 SGHVS, CDR2 FQNEAQ. V was clipped by 3 bases and J by 1 base; unmatched bases: 5. Here the CDR3 reads CASSFTSGKGNTGELFF. CDR3 DNA sequence: TGTGCCAGCAGCTTCACTAGCGGGAAAGGGAACACCGGGGAGCTGTTTTTT.

The V gene is TRBV11-2, the J gene TRBJ2-7; D is unresolved. V was cut by 3 bases and J by 7 bases, with 16 bases left in between. This CDR3 has 14 amino acids. Per germline, CDR1 SGHAT and CDR2 FQNNGV. The CDR3 DNA is TGTGCCAGCAGCTTTGAACTAAATCTGGGAGAGCAGTACTTC. Protein product: CASSFELNLGEQYF.